One TCR beta chain is described in this entry. Method: immunoSEQ multiplex PCR; TCRdb's copy keeps in-frame clones and lacks some. The table shows over 250,000 clones, with approximately 91% occurring only once. This record comes from a study of blood T cell repertoires in COVID-19. At the level of the study: Samples of COVID-19 (acute and convalescent) were obtained from the United States, Italy and Spain. PBMCs, B-cell-depleted T cells, or T cells provided the cDNA or gDNA that made up the material.

J gave up 4 bases and V 7 bases, and 6 bases lay outside the gene matches. The CDR3 contains 15 residues. Germline assignment: CDR1 MDHEN and CDR2 SYDVKM. The chain joins TRBV28 to TRBJ1-6; 8 bases are a match to TRBD1. The sequencing input was peripheral blood. This sequence was found in a person between 18 and 35 years old with COVID-19, enrolled during active disease. Here the CDR3 reads CASIGQGRYNSPLHF. In nucleotides, the CDR3 is TGTGCCAGCATCGGACAGGGTCGGTATAATTCACCCCTCCACTTT.